These 20 T cell receptor beta chains originate from one sample sequenced in a study of long-term antiretroviral therapy in people with HIV (dated by TCRdb to between 2021 and 2023). The immunoSEQ hsTCRB v3.0 assay was used at survey level resolution for TRB variable region sequencing. TCRdb took this table from immuneACCESS and kept in-frame rearrangements with V and J called. Such tables lack part of the clones; where checked against another copy, unresolved V genes explain under half of the gap, and the rest is unexplained. For this sample the table gives 30,000 or so clones, of which approximately 85% were detected only once. The ten largest clones add up to roughly 3.8% of the sample. The sample consisted of unsorted PBMCs, taken 0.8 years before starting antiretroviral therapy. Source of these receptors: a man aged 18 to 29 with HIV.

The chain links TRBV4-3 to TRBJ1-5, with unresolved D. This CDR3 is built from 17 residues. Looked up from germline, CDR1 is LGHNA and CDR2 is YSLEER. The V end was cut by 0 bases, the J end by 2 bases, with 14 bases between. The chain's CDR3 is CASSQDGWPNGNQPQHF. CDR3 bases: TGCGCCAGCAGCCAAGATGGATGGCCAAATGGCAATCAGCCCCAGCATTTT.

This clone was counted only a few times. The rearrangement joins TRBV6-5 to TRBJ1-6; a weak D match, TRBD1 (6 bases). The CDR3 covers 15 residues. Germline V lookup: CDR1 MNHEY, CDR2 SVGAGI. V gave up 5 bases and J gave up 11 bases, with 19 bases separating them. For the CDR3, the DNA is TGTGCCAGCAGTCCCGTGTCGGGGGGCGAGGCACCCCTCCACTTT. It translates to CASSPVSGGEAPLHF.

The chain recombines TRBV9 with TRBJ2-3, with 7 positions matching TRBD2. The CDR3 runs 16 residues. Looked up from germline, CDR1 is SGDLS and CDR2 is YYNGEE. Trimming removed 4 bases from V and 2 bases from J; junction bases left unmatched: 10. Here the CDR3 reads CASSRGASGYTDTQYF. The CDR3 DNA reads TGTGCCAGCAGCCGCGGGGCTAGCGGTTACACAGATACGCAGTATTTT. The whole variable domain, filled in from reference TRBV9 and TRBJ2-3, reads DSGVTQTPKHLITATGQRVTLRCSPRSGDLSVYWYQQSLDQGLQFLIQYYNGEERAKGNILERFSAQQFPDLHSELNLSSLELGDSALYFCASSRGASGYTDTQYFGPGTRLTVL.

V is TRBV25-1 and J is TRBJ1-1; D might be TRBD1 (5 bases). Trimming stripped 5 bases from V and 9 bases from J, with 13 bases between. Per the germline V gene, CDR1 is MGHDK and CDR2 is SYGVNS. The length of the CDR3 is 12 residues. CDR3 DNA sequence: TGTGCCAGCAGTCACTTTACAGGCAAAGCTTTCTTT. Protein: CASSHFTGKAFF.

The J gene is TRBJ1-5, the V gene TRBV25-1; weak D call: TRBD1 (5 bases). Germline V gene lookup returns CDR1 MGHDK and CDR2 SYGVNS. CDR3 length: 12 amino acids. Trimming shortened V by 11 bases and J by 5 bases, and 13 bases separated the two germline ends. Written as DNA, the CDR3 is TGTGCCCCCTCAGGCAGGGATCAGCCCCAGCATTTT. This translates into CAPSGRDQPQHF. The complete variable domain, with remaining parts taken from reference TRBV25-1 and TRBJ1-5, reads EADIYQTPRYLVIGTGKKITLECSQTMGHDKMYWYQQDPGMELHLIHYSYGVNSTEKGDLSSESTVSRIRTEHFPLTLESARPSHTSQYLCAPSGRDQPQHFGDGTRLSIL.

This chain links TRBV4-1 with TRBJ2-7; 8 nucleotides align to TRBD1. The V gene's germline CDR1 is MGHRA and CDR2 YSYEKL. CDR3 length equals 16 residues. V was pared by 2 bases and J by 3 bases, with 9 bases of the junction left unmatched. CDR3 sequence: CASSQSTGDRIYEQYF. CDR3 DNA: TGCGCCAGCAGCCAATCGACAGGGGACAGAATCTACGAGCAGTACTTC.

The chain carries TRBV10-3 and TRBJ1-1; no definite D call. This CDR3 has 13 residues. V was pared by 3 bases and J by 4 bases, with 9 bases between. The V gene's germline CDR1 is ENHRY and CDR2 SYGVKD. CDR3 sequence (DNA): TGTGCCATCAGTGAAACGTATAGCACTGAAGCTTTCTTT. It yields the protein CAISETYSTEAFF.

V usage is TRBV19 and J usage is TRBJ1-1, with a tentative D call TRBD1 (6 bases). This CDR3 comprises 14 residues. Germline lookup yields CDR1 LNHDA and CDR2 SQIVND (reference sequence). The V and J ends lost 5 bases and 2 bases respectively, with 12 bases between them. The CDR3 reads CASSVDSYNTEAFF. In DNA, the CDR3 is TGTGCCAGTAGTGTGGACAGCTATAACACTGAAGCTTTCTTT.

This chain links TRBV11-2 with TRBJ2-3; the match to TRBD2 covers 8 bases. Germline V gene sequence: CDR1 SGHAT, CDR2 FQNNGV. The trim removed 6 bases at V and 5 bases at J, leaving 13 bases unmatched. The CDR3 is 16 amino acids. The CDR3 loop is CASRSYRGGRGDTQYF. The CDR3 coding sequence is TGTGCCAGCAGATCATATCGCGGGGGGCGAGGAGATACGCAGTATTTT.

This chain joins TRBV25-1 and TRBJ2-5, with a weak D call TRBD1 (5 bases). The CDR3 covers 14 residues. The V gene lost 2 bases and the J gene lost 2 bases, with 9 bases spanning the gap. Germline loops: CDR1 MGHDK, CDR2 SYGVNS. CDR3 loop: CASSENDRQETQYF. CDR3 DNA sequence: TGTGCCAGCAGTGAAAACGACAGACAAGAGACCCAGTACTTC.

The rearrangement joins TRBV7-6 to TRBJ2-7; D is possibly TRBD1 (6 bases). CDR1 and CDR2 from the germline V gene are SGHVS and FNYEAQ. CDR3 size: 17 residues. Trimming stripped 0 bases from V and 5 bases from J, with 20 bases between. The CDR3 DNA is TGTGCCAGCAGCTTAGCACCGACAGGTATGAAGGGGAACGAGCAGTACTTC. Its translation is CASSLAPTGMKGNEQYF.

This clone was seen once. The chain uses TRBV7-9 and TRBJ2-1, with 11 bases identical to TRBD2. The trim removed 5 bases at V and 4 bases at J, leaving 13 bases unmatched. Per the germline V gene, CDR1 is SEHNR and CDR2 is FQNEAQ (reference sequence). This CDR3 has 18 residues. In nucleotides, the CDR3 is TGTGCCAGCAGCGTTAGGCCCATGGGACTAGCGGTATACAATGAGCAGTTCTTC. Its translation: CASSVRPMGLAVYNEQFF. The full variable domain, rest sourced from reference TRBV7-9 and TRBJ2-1, is DTGVSQNPRHKITKRGQNVTFRCDPISEHNRLYWYRQTLGQGPEFLTYFQNEAQLEKSRLLSDRFSAERPKGSFSTLEIQRTEQGDSAMYLCASSVRPMGLAVYNEQFFGPGTRLTVL.

The count of this clone is one. The J gene is TRBJ1-1, the V gene TRBV7-8; D might be TRBD1 (5 bases). CDR3 length: 15 residues. The germline V and J ends were trimmed by 1 base and 2 bases, with 11 bases remaining between them. Germline CDR1 reads SGHVS; CDR2 reads FQNEAQ. The CDR3 nucleotides are TGTGCCAGCAGCTTAGAGGGGACGACAAACACTGAAGCTTTCTTT. It encodes CASSLEGTTNTEAFF.

This chain uses TRBV6-5 with TRBJ1-1; weak D call: TRBD1 (6 bases). V was pared by 0 bases and J by 1 base, with 12 bases between. Germline CDR1 and CDR2: MNHEY and SVGAGI. The CDR3 consists of 16 residues. The CDR3, as DNA: TGTGCCAGCAGTTACTCCTTATGGACAGAGAACACTGAAGCTTTCTTT. It yields the protein CASSYSLWTENTEAFF.

The gene calls are TRBV29-1 and TRBJ2-1; 7 nucleotides agree with TRBD2. Germline V gene sequence: CDR1 SQVTM, CDR2 ANQGSEA. Trimming cost V 4 bases and J 8 bases; bases outside gene matches: 2. This CDR3 is 11 amino acids long. CDR3 in DNA: TGCAGCGTTGGGGAGGGTGATGAGCAGTTCTTC. Residues: CSVGEGDEQFF.

This rearrangement joins TRBV7-2 to TRBJ1-1, with D maybe TRBD1 (5 bases). The V gene lost 8 bases and the J gene lost 5 bases, with 21 bases spanning the gap. This CDR3 contains 15 residues. Germline V CDR1 and CDR2: SGHTA, FQGNSA. As DNA, the CDR3 is TGTGCCAGCGGCAGACAGACATTAAGAGGAACTGAAGCTTTCTTT. Translating gives CASGRQTLRGTEAFF. Full variable domain (outside the CDR3, taken from reference TRBV7-2 and TRBJ1-1): GAGVSQSPSNKVTEKGKDVELRCDPISGHTALYWYRQSLGQGLEFLIYFQGNSAPDKSGLPSDRFSAERTGGSVSTLTIQRTQQEDSAVYLCASGRQTLRGTEAFFGQGTRLTVV.

The chain recombines TRBV25-1 with TRBJ1-6; D gene ambiguous. Per germline, CDR1 MGHDK and CDR2 SYGVNS. Trimming shortened V by 7 bases and J by 2 bases, and 15 bases separated the two germline ends. The CDR3 is made up of 16 amino acids. The CDR3 spells CASIKFSKTYNSPLHF. The CDR3 DNA reads as TGTGCCAGCATCAAGTTCAGTAAGACCTATAATTCACCCCTCCACTTT.

The chain uses TRBV6-5 and TRBJ2-1; a weak D match, TRBD2 (6 bases). The germline V gene encodes CDR1 MNHEY and CDR2 SVGAGI. The CDR3 spans 14 residues. Deletions cut 2 bases from V and 8 bases from J, with 13 bases between. The CDR3, as DNA: TGTGCCAGCAGTTACGGGGAGGCCAAGGATGAGCAGTTCTTC. Amino acids: CASSYGEAKDEQFF.

CDR3: CASGSGTGGSQPQHF. Here the CDR3 DNA reads TGTGCCAGCGGTTCCGGGACAGGGGGCAGTCAGCCCCAGCATTTT. The V call is TRBV2, the J call TRBJ1-5; 12 bases map to TRBD1. CDR1 is SNHLY, CDR2 FYNNEI, per germline. Trimming at V came to 8 bases and at J to 6 bases, leaving 8 bases not matched to a gene. The CDR3 runs 15 residues.

The V call is TRBV30, the J call TRBJ1-2; tentatively, D is TRBD1 (5 bases). The V and J ends lost 3 bases and 3 bases respectively, with 11 bases between them. CDR1 and CDR2 from the germline V gene are GTSNPN and SVGIG (reference sequence). This CDR3 has 13 amino acids. DNA for the CDR3: TGTGCCTGGAGACCCGGGACGGACTATGGCTACACCTTC. This translates into CAWRPGTDYGYTF.